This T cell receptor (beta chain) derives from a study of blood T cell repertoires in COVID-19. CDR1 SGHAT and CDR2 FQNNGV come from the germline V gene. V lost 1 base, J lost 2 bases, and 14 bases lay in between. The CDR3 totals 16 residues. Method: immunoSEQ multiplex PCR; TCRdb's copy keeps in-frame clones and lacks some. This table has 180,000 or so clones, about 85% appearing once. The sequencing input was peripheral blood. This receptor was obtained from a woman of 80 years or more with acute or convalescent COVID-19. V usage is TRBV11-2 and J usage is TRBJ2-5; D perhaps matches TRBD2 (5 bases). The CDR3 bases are TGTGCCAGCAGCTTAGGCGGCTCTAGCCCTCAAGAGACCCAGTACTTC. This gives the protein CASSLGGSSPQETQYF.